This passage covers 18 T cell receptor beta chains from one sample sequenced in a study of T cell responses to AZD1222 COVID-19 vaccine. Profiled with immunoSEQ multiplex PCR; TCRdb holds only in-frame clones, not every one. Among around 180,000 clones listed, roughly 88% were seen once. The material was peripheral blood, obtained on day 0 of AZD1222 vaccination. The receptors come from an adult in good health.

The V gene is TRBV6-5, the J gene TRBJ1-2; no reliable D call. The CDR3 runs 14 residues. Germline lookup yields CDR1 MNHEY and CDR2 SVGAGI. Trimming cost V 8 bases and J 0 bases, with 13 bases left between them. CDR3 sequence (DNA): TGTGCCAGCTTGGGCCCGGCGGCTAACTATGGCTACACCTTC. Translation: CASLGPAANYGYTF.

J is TRBJ2-7 and V is TRBV2; D remains unclear. The V gene's germline CDR1 is SNHLY and CDR2 FYNNEI. The CDR3 spans 15 residues. V dropped 5 bases and J dropped 3 bases, with 17 bases sitting between them. The CDR3 nucleotides read TGTGCCAGCAGTCGCCCTTCACGGCCAGACTACGAGCAGTACTTC. Amino acid sequence: CASSRPSRPDYEQYF.

The rearrangement joins TRBV6-6 to TRBJ1-5, with no clear D. The CDR3 is made up of 14 amino acids. Germline V lookup: CDR1 MNHNY, CDR2 SVGAGI (reference sequence). Trimming removed 6 bases from V and 0 bases from J, with 9 bases in between. The CDR3 DNA reads TGTGCCAGCAGCCGAATGACTAGCAATCAGCCCCAGCATTTT. Protein: CASSRMTSNQPQHF.

In its sample, this clone was seen once. CDR3: CAITDRGGRGTGELFF. CDR3 DNA sequence: TGTGCCATCACCGATCGGGGGGGTCGCGGCACCGGGGAGCTGTTTTTT. The V and J genes are TRBV10-3 and TRBJ2-2; 8 bases map to TRBD2. V gave up 7 bases and J gave up 4 bases; unmatched junction bases: 11. Germline CDR1 reads ENHRY; CDR2 reads SYGVKD. The CDR3 totals 16 residues.

This rearrangement joins TRBV15 to TRBJ1-1; 8 bases map to TRBD1. This CDR3 spans 16 amino acids. The V segment lost 4 bases and the J segment 5 bases; nucleotides outside the gene matches: 12. The germline gives CDR1 LNHNV, CDR2 YYDKDF (reference sequence). CDR3 bases: TGTGCCACCAGCATTGGACAGGGCGGTCGGGGGACTGAAGCTTTCTTT. This sequence encodes CATSIGQGGRGTEAFF.

This chain connects TRBV3-1 (or the pseudogene TRBV3-2) to TRBJ2-6; no firm D call. The CDR3 runs 16 residues. Per the germline V gene, CDR1 is LGHDT and CDR2 is YNNKEL (reference sequence). V was pared by 0 bases and J by 4 bases, with 10 bases between. CDR3 residues: CASSQDIGTGANVLTF. In DNA, the CDR3 is TGTGCCAGCAGCCAAGATATCGGAACCGGGGCCAACGTCCTGACTTTC.

This clone came up a few times. This chain joins TRBV7-3 and TRBJ2-7; either TRBD1 or TRBD2 may fit D (6 bases each). The CDR3 spans 15 residues. Germline V gene data show CDR1 as SGHTA and CDR2 as FQGTGA. V was clipped by 5 bases and J by 1 base, with 15 bases between them. DNA of the CDR3: TGTGCCAGCAGCATACAAGGGGGGCTTTCCTACGAGCAGTACTTC. Translating gives CASSIQGGLSYEQYF.

The chain is built from TRBV4-2 and TRBJ2-4; either TRBD1 or TRBD2 may supply D (5 bases each). Germline values: CDR1 LGHNA, CDR2 YNFKEQ. Trimming shortened V by 4 bases and J by 5 bases, and 15 bases separated the two germline ends. The CDR3 is 15 amino acids. The DNA for the CDR3 is TGTGCCAGCAGCCCCCCCAGGCAGGGAGAAAACATTCAGTACTTC. Translation gives CASSPPRQGENIQYF.

The chain combines TRBV7-5 with TRBJ1-3. TRBV7-5 is tagged as a pseudogene. The CDR3 totals 14 residues. DNA for the CDR3: TGTGCCAGAAGCCCTAGGTATTCTGGAAACACCATATATTTT. This encodes CARSPRYSGNTIYF.

The table lists this clone with a few counts. This chain connects TRBV12-3 or TRBV12-4 to TRBJ1-4; tentative D call: TRBD1 (5 bases). Trimming removed 2 bases from V and 7 bases from J, with 8 bases in between. CDR3 length: 13 amino acids. This chain's CDR3 is CASSLRQGEKLFF. Written as DNA, the CDR3 is TGTGCCAGCAGTTTACGCCAGGGTGAAAAACTGTTTTTT.

This chain links TRBV9 with TRBJ2-7; D perhaps matches TRBD1 (5 bases). The germline V and J ends were trimmed by 0 bases and 6 bases, with 10 bases remaining between them. From germline, CDR1 is SGDLS and CDR2 YYNGEE. The CDR3 totals 13 residues. CDR3 protein: CASSVETRGEQYF. The CDR3 DNA follows: TGTGCCAGCAGCGTAGAAACAAGGGGCGAGCAGTACTTC.

The CDR3 coding sequence is TGTGCCAGCAGCTTCTCCAGGGGTCGGAGCTATGGCTACACCTTC. Its translation is CASSFSRGRSYGYTF. The gene calls are TRBV6-5 and TRBJ1-2; possibly TRBD1 for D (6 bases). Trimming pared 6 bases from V and 4 bases from J, leaving 18 bases between. The CDR3 runs 15 residues. Germline lookup yields CDR1 MNHEY and CDR2 SVGAGI.

The rearrangement links TRBV28 to TRBJ2-7, with 9 bases that match TRBD1. Trimming at V came to 7 bases and at J to 6 bases, leaving 16 bases not matched to a gene. CDR1 is MDHEN, CDR2 SYDVKM, per germline. This CDR3 has 16 residues. CDR3 loop: CASTQGLGTGLREQYF. The CDR3 region has the DNA TGTGCCAGCACCCAGGGGTTGGGGACAGGGTTGCGCGAGCAGTACTTC.

This clone is a singleton in its sample. The J gene is TRBJ2-7, the V gene TRBV2; TRBD1 matches 7 bases. The V gene's germline CDR1 is SNHLY and CDR2 FYNNEI. The CDR3 has 15 amino acids. After removal of 1 base from V and 5 bases from J, the junction contained 8 bases not matched to a gene. The CDR3 sequence is CASSEGIGGRHEQYF. The CDR3 DNA follows: TGTGCCAGCAGTGAAGGTATAGGGGGCAGGCACGAGCAGTACTTC. Filled out from reference TRBV2 and TRBJ2-7, the complete variable domain reads EPEVTQTPSHQVTQMGQEVILRCVPISNHLYFYWYRQILGQKVEFLVSFYNNEISEKSEIFDDQFSVERPDGSNFTLKIRSTKLEDSAMYFCASSEGIGGRHEQYFGPGTRLTVT.

The chain carries TRBV7-9 and TRBJ1-1, with a tentative D call TRBD1 (5 bases). The germline V gene has CDR1 SEHNR and CDR2 FQNEAQ (reference sequence). The CDR3 covers 12 residues. Trimming shortened V by 5 bases and J by 7 bases, and 11 bases separated the two germline ends. The CDR3 here is CASSRGDGEAFF. DNA of the CDR3: TGTGCCAGCAGCAGGGGAGACGGTGAAGCTTTCTTT.

This sequence joins TRBV9 and TRBJ2-3, with TRBD2 matching over 10 bases. J lost 0 bases, V lost 4 bases, and 5 bases had no gene match. CDR1 and CDR2 (germline): SGDLS, YYNGEE. The CDR3 is 16 amino acids. CDR3: CASSFSGGRSTDTQYF. CDR3 coding DNA: TGTGCCAGCAGCTTTAGCGGGGGGCGTAGCACAGATACGCAGTATTTT. The full variable domain, with the rest looked up from reference TRBV9 and TRBJ2-3, is DSGVTQTPKHLITATGQRVTLRCSPRSGDLSVYWYQQSLDQGLQFLIQYYNGEERAKGNILERFSAQQFPDLHSELNLSSLELGDSALYFCASSFSGGRSTDTQYFGPGTRLTVL.

The V and J genes are TRBV7-2 and TRBJ1-2; TRBD1 agrees at 11 bases. V lost 5 bases to trimming and J lost 2 bases; unmatched junction nucleotides: 4. CDR1 is SGHTA, CDR2 FQGNSA, per germline. The CDR3 extends over 15 amino acids. For the CDR3, the DNA is TGTGCCAGCAGCGGAAGGACAGGGGGCAACTATGGCTACACCTTC. Its protein is CASSGRTGGNYGYTF.

The V and J genes are TRBV5-4 and TRBJ2-3; the D gene is possibly TRBD1 (5 bases). The CDR3 consists of 15 residues. Trimming pared 2 bases from V and 5 bases from J, leaving 15 bases between. Germline V CDR1 and CDR2: SGHNT, YYREEE (reference sequence). In DNA, the CDR3 is TGTGCCAGCAGCTTCGGAACCAGGGCAGGAGATACGCAGTATTTT. It codes for CASSFGTRAGDTQYF.